What follows are 11 T cell receptor beta chains derived from one specimen sequenced in a study of Graves' ophthalmopathy and Graves' hyperthyroidism. RNA transcripts provided the template for amplifying TCR beta CDR3 regions. First-round RT-PCR relied on HTBI primers, and a second-round multiplex PCR came next. TCRdb analysed the multiplex PCR reads with MiXCR anew, one entry per CDR3 protein. The sample comprises approximately 700,000 distinct CDR3 sequences, roughly 40% of which are singletons, and 40% to 55% rests with the top ten. The sample was peripheral blood. The source is an adult man with Graves' ophthalmopathy.

The chain has TRBV10-2 and TRBJ2-3; 9 bases line up with TRBD2. This CDR3 has 15 residues. V lost 4 bases to trimming and J lost 3 bases; unmatched junction nucleotides: 5. Germline V gives CDR1 WSHSY, CDR2 SAAADI. As DNA, the CDR3 is TGCGCCAGCAGTGCAAGACTAGCGGCAACAGATACGCAGTATTTT. Translation gives CASSARLAATDTQYF.

Only a few counts were recorded for this clonotype. This chain connects TRBV19 to TRBJ2-3, with 9 bases identical to TRBD1. Germline-derived CDR1 and CDR2 are LNHDA and SQIVND (reference sequence). The CDR3 has 15 residues. The J segment lost 2 bases and the V segment lost 5 bases, leaving 5 bases of the junction unmatched. The CDR3 spells CASSHRTGATDTQYF. Written as DNA, the CDR3 is TGTGCCAGTAGTCACCGGACAGGGGCCACAGATACGCAGTATTTT.

This clonotype occurred a few times. The rearrangement joins TRBV14 to TRBJ1-3, with D possibly TRBD1 on 5 matching bases. CDR1 is SGHDN and CDR2 is FVKESK in the germline V gene. There are 14 residues in the CDR3. Between the trimmed V and J ends, which lost 7 bases and 2 bases, there was a span of 12 bases. Written as DNA, the CDR3 is TGTGCCAGCACCGTGAGAGGGGCTGGAAACACCATATATTTT. Its protein product is CASTVRGAGNTIYF.

This clonotype showed up many times. The gene calls are TRBV9 and TRBJ1-3; D perhaps matches TRBD1 (6 bases). V gave up 4 bases and J gave up 0 bases, with 11 bases separating them. The V gene's germline CDR1 is SGDLS and CDR2 YYNGEE. This CDR3 has 15 amino acids. The DNA of the CDR3 is TGTGCCAGCAGCAACGGACAGATCTCTGGAAACACCATATATTTT. The encoded protein is CASSNGQISGNTIYF.

The chain carries TRBV25-1 and TRBJ2-7, with D unresolved. Deletions cut 5 bases from V and 3 bases from J, with 11 bases between. The CDR3 contains 13 residues. The germline V gene has CDR1 MGHDK and CDR2 SYGVNS. This chain's CDR3 is CASSLFGSYEQYF. CDR3 nucleotides: TGTGCCAGCAGTTTATTCGGCAGCTACGAGCAGTACTTC.

This sequence joins TRBV29-1 and TRBJ1-6; maybe TRBD1 (6 bases). This CDR3 spans 12 amino acids. Germline assignment: CDR1 SQVTM and CDR2 ANQGSEA. CDR3 nucleotides: TGCACCCCGGGACAAGAGAATTCACCCCTCCACTTT. Translation: CTPGQENSPLHF.

Only a few counts were recorded for this clonotype. The rearrangement joins TRBV11-2 to TRBJ2-7; the D gene could be TRBD1 or TRBD2 (5 bases each). CDR1 is SGHAT and CDR2 is FQNNGV in the germline V gene. V was cut by 6 bases and J by 6 bases, with 12 bases left in between. The CDR3 extends over 12 amino acids. The CDR3 region is CASSYPGTEQYF. The CDR3 DNA follows: TGTGCCAGCAGTTACCCAGGGACCGAGCAGTACTTC.

This clonotype has ten or more counts. The chain is built from TRBV7-2 and TRBJ1-1; D is unclear. The germline V and J ends were trimmed by 3 bases and 1 base, with 12 bases remaining between them. Germline values: CDR1 SGHTA, CDR2 FQGNSA. This CDR3 has 15 residues. CDR3 nucleotides: TGTGCCAGCAGCTTGAGGGAAGCGAAGAACACTGAAGCTTTCTTT. Translation: CASSLREAKNTEAFF.

The chain combines TRBV5-1 with TRBJ1-1, with D unclear. From germline, CDR1 is SGHRS and CDR2 YFSETQ. The CDR3 runs 14 residues. V shed 5 bases and J shed 0 bases, with 11 bases lying between them. The chain's CDR3 is CASSLSPVNTEAFF. The CDR3, as DNA: TGCGCCAGCAGTTTGTCGCCTGTGAACACTGAAGCTTTCTTT.

V and J are TRBV7-9 and TRBJ1-2, with 9 nucleotides matching TRBD1. The CDR3 length is 15 residues. V shed 6 bases and J 2 bases; nucleotides not matched to a gene: 7. Germline V gives CDR1 SEHNR, CDR2 FQNEAQ (reference sequence). The DNA of the CDR3 is TGTGCCAGCAGTTCGGGACAGGGAGCGAACTATGGCTACACCTTC. Translated, it gives CASSSGQGANYGYTF.

The rearrangement links TRBV24-1 to TRBJ1-4; D call uncertain. Looked up from germline, CDR1 is KGHDR and CDR2 is SFDVKD. This CDR3 spans 13 amino acids. V was clipped by 7 bases and J by 4 bases, with 9 bases between them. Here the CDR3 reads CATSAADNEKLFF. CDR3 sequence (DNA): TGTGCCACCAGCGCGGCCGATAATGAAAAACTGTTTTTT.